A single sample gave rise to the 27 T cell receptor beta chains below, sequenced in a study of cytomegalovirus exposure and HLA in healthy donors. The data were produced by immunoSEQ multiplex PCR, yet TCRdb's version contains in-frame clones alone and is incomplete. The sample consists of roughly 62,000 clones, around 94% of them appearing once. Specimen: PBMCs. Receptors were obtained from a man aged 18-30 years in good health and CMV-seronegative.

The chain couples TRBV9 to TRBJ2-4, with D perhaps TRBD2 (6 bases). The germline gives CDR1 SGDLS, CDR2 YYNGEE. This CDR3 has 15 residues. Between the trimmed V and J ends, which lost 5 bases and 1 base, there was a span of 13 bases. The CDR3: CASSSTSSAKNIQYF. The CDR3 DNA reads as TGTGCCAGCAGTTCGACTAGTTCGGCCAAAAACATTCAGTACTTC.

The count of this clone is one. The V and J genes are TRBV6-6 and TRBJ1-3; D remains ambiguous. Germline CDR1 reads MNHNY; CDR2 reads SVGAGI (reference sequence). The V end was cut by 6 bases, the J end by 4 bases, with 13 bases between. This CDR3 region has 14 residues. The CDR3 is CASSLRAGGNTIYF. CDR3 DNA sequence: TGTGCCAGCAGCTTGAGGGCGGGGGGAAACACCATATATTTT.

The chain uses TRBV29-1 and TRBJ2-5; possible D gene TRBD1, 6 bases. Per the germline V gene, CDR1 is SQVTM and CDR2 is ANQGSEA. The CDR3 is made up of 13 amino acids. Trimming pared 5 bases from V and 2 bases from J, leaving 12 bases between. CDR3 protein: CSVLATGQETQYF. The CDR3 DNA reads TGCAGCGTTCTTGCGACAGGACAAGAGACCCAGTACTTC.

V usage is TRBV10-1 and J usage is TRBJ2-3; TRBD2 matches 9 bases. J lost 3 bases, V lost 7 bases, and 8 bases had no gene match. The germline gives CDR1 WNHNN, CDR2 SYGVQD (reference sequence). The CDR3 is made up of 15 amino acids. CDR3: CASIFSGRGTDTQYF. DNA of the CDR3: TGCGCCAGCATTTTTAGCGGGAGAGGGACAGATACGCAGTATTTT.

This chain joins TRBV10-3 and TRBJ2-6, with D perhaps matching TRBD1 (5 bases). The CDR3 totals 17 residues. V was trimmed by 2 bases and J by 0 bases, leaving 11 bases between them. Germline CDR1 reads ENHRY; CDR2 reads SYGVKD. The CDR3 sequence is CAISENRITSGANVLTF. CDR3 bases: TGTGCCATCAGTGAGAACAGGATTACCTCTGGGGCCAACGTCCTGACTTTC.

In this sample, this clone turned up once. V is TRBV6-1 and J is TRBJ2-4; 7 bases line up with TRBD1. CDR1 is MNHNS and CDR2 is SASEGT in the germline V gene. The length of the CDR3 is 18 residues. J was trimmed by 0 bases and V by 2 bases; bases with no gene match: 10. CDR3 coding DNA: TGTGCCAGCAGTGAATCGAGACAGGGAGTCCTAGCCAAAAACATTCAGTACTTC. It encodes CASSESRQGVLAKNIQYF.

CDR3 nucleotides: TGTGCCAGCAGCCCCGGGACTAGCGGGAGGACCGGTGAGCAGTTCTTC. It specifies CASSPGTSGRTGEQFF. This chain joins TRBV7-2 and TRBJ2-1, with 15 bases fitting TRBD2. From germline, CDR1 is SGHTA and CDR2 FQGNSA. V dropped 5 bases and J dropped 9; count of bases not matched to a gene: 8. The CDR3 covers 16 residues. Complete variable domain (other parts from reference TRBV7-2 and TRBJ2-1): GAGVSQSPSNKVTEKGKDVELRCDPISGHTALYWYRQSLGQGLEFLIYFQGNSAPDKSGLPSDRFSAERTGGSVSTLTIQRTQQEDSAVYLCASSPGTSGRTGEQFFGPGTRLTVL.

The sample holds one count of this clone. This chain's CDR3 is CASSPRTGTETQYF. CDR3 DNA sequence: TGTGCCAGCAGCCCCCGGACAGGGACAGAGACCCAGTACTTC. The chain carries TRBV7-9 and TRBJ2-5, with TRBD1 identical over 8 bases. The CDR3 has 14 residues. V was pared by 5 bases and J by 4 bases, with 6 bases of the junction left unmatched. Germline assignment: CDR1 SEHNR and CDR2 FQNEAQ (reference sequence).

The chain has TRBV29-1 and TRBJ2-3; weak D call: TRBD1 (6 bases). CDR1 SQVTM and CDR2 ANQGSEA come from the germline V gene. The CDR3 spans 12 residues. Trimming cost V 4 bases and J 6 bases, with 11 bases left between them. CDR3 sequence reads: CSVVGTSDTQYF. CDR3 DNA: TGCAGCGTTGTGGGGACATCGGATACGCAGTATTTT.

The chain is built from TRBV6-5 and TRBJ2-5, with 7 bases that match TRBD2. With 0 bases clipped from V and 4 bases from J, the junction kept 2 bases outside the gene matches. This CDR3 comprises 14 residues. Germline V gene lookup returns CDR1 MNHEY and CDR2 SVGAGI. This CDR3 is CASSYSTSTETQYF. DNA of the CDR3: TGTGCCAGCAGTTACTCGACTAGCACAGAGACCCAGTACTTC.

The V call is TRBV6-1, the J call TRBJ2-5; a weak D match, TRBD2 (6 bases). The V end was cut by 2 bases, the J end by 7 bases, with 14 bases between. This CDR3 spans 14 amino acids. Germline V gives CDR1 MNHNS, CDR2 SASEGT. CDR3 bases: TGTGCCAGCAGTGAATGGGTCCAGGAGGGGACCCAGTACTTC. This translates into CASSEWVQEGTQYF.

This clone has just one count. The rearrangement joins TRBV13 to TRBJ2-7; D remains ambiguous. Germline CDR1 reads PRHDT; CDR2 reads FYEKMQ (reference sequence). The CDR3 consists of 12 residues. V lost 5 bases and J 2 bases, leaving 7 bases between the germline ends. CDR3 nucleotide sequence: TGTGCCAGCAGCGCTCGAGCCTACGAGCAGTACTTC. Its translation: CASSARAYEQYF.

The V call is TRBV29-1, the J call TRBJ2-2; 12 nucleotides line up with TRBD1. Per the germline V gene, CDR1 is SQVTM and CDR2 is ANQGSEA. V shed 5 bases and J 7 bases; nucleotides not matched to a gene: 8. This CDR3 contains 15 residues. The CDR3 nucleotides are TGCAGCGTTCGAGCCGGGACAGGGGGCATCGGGGAGCTGTTTTTT. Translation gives CSVRAGTGGIGELFF.

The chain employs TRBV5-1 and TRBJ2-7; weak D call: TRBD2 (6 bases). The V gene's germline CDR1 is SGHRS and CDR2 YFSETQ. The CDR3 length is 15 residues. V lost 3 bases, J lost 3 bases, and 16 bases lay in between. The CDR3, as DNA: TGCGCCAGCAGCTCCTCCGGGACGGGAGACTACGAGCAGTACTTC. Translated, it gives CASSSSGTGDYEQYF.

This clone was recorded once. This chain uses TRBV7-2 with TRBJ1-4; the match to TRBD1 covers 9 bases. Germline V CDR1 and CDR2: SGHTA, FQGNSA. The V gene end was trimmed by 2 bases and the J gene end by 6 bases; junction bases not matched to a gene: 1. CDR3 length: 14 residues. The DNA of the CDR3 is TGTGCCAGCAGCTTACGGACAGGGGATGAAAAACTGTTTTTT. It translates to CASSLRTGDEKLFF.

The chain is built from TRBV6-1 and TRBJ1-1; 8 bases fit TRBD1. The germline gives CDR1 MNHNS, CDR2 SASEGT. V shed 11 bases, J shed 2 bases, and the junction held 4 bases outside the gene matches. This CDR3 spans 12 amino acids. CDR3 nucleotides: TGTGCCGTAGGACAGGGCAACACTGAAGCTTTCTTT. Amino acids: CAVGQGNTEAFF.

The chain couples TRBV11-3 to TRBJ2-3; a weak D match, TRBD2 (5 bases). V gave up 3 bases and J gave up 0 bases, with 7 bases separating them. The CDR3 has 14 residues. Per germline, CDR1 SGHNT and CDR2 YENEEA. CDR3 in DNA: TGTGCCAGCAGCTTGGGCGGGAGCACAGATACGCAGTATTTT. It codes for CASSLGGSTDTQYF.

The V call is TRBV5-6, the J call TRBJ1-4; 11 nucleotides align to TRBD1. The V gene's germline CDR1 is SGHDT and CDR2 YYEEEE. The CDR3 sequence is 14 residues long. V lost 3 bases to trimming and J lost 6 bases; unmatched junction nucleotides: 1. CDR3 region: CASSWGQGDEKLFF. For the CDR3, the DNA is TGTGCCAGCAGCTGGGGACAGGGGGATGAAAAACTGTTTTTT.

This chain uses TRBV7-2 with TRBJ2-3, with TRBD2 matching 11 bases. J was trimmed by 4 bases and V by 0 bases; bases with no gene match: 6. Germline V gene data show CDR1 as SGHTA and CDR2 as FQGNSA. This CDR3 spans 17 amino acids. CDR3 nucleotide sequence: TGTGCCAGCAGCTTAGCATATAGCGGGAGGGACGCAGATACGCAGTATTTT. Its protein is CASSLAYSGRDADTQYF.

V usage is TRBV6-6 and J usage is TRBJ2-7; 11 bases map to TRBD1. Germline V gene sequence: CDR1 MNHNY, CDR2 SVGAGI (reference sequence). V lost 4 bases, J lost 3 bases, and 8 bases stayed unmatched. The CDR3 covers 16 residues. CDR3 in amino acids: CASSSPGTGGHYEQYF. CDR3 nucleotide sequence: TGTGCCAGCAGTTCCCCCGGGACAGGGGGACACTACGAGCAGTACTTC.

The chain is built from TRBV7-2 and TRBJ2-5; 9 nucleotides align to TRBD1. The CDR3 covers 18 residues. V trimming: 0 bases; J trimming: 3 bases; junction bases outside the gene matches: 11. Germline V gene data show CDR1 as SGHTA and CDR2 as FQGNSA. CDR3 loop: CASSLARVGTGLEETQYF. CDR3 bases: TGTGCCAGCAGCTTAGCGAGAGTAGGGACAGGGCTAGAAGAGACCCAGTACTTC.

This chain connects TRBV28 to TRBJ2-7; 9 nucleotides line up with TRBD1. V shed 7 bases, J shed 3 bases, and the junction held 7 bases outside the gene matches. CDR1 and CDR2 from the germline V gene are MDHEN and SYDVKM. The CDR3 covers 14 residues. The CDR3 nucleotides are TGTGCCAGCATCCTGGGGACAGGGTTCTACGAGCAGTACTTC. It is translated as CASILGTGFYEQYF. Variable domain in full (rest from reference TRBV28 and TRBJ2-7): DVKVTQSSRYLVKRTGEKVFLECVQDMDHENMFWYRQDPGLGLRLIYFSYDVKMKEKGDIPEGYSVSREKKERFSLILESASTNQTSMYLCASILGTGFYEQYFGPGTRLTVT.

The CDR3 reads CATAEQETQYF. The CDR3 nucleotides read TGTGCCACCGCGGAGCAAGAGACCCAGTACTTC. The V gene is TRBV2, the J gene TRBJ2-5; D gene unclear. Between the trimmed V and J ends, which lost 10 bases and 2 bases, there was a span of 8 bases. The CDR3 spans 11 residues. Germline V lookup: CDR1 SNHLY, CDR2 FYNNEI.

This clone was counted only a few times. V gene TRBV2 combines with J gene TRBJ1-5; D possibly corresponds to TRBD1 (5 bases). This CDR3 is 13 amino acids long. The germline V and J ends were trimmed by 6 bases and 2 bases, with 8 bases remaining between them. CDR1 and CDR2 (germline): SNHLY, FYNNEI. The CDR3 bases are TGTGCCAGCAGGACAGCCGGCAATCAGCCCCAGCATTTT. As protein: CASRTAGNQPQHF.

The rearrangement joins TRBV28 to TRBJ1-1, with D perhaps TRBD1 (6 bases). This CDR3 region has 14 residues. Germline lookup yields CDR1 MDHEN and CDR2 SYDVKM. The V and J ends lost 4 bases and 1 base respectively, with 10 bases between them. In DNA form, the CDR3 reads TGTGCCAGCAGTTCTGGGGGCTCGAACACTGAAGCTTTCTTT. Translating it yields CASSSGGSNTEAFF.

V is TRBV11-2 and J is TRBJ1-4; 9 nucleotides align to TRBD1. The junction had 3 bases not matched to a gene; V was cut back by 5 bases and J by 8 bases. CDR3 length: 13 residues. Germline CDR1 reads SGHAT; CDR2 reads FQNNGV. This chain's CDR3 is CASSRTGEEKLFF. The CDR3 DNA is TGTGCCAGCAGCAGGACAGGGGAGGAAAAACTGTTTTTT.

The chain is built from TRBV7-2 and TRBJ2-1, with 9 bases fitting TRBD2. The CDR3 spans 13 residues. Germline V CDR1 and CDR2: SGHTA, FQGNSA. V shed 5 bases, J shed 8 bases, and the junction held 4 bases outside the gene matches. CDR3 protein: CASSPGLAYEQFF. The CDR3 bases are TGTGCCAGCAGCCCCGGACTAGCGTATGAGCAGTTCTTC.